This T cell receptor (beta chain) was found in a study of T-cell memory formation after mild COVID-19. TCRdb ran MiXCR on the 5' RACE reads and lists one entry per CDR3 protein. This table holds roughly 120,000 distinct CDR3 sequences, about 17% found once. There are 14 residues in the CDR3. Between the trimmed V and J ends, which lost 4 bases and 6 bases, there was a span of 14 bases. The germline CDR1 and CDR2 sequences are MNHNY and SVGAGI (reference sequence). V gene TRBV6-6 combines with J gene TRBJ2-3; D might be TRBD1 or TRBD2, each matching 6 bases. Sequencing was carried out using PBMCs or a T cell subset sorted from them (not recorded which). The clonotype originates from an adult woman who had mild COVID-19 (a few samples of this study predate the infection). Cell type and time point are not known. CDR3 DNA: TGTGCCAGCAGTTCGGGGGCGGCGGTGGATACGCAGTATTTT. The encoded protein is CASSSGAAVDTQYF.